This T cell receptor (beta chain) was captured in a study of identifying expanded T cells in peripheral blood. Study-level points and caveats: Roughly two-week clone count variance significantly increased as total template count grew. About 1.2 clones differed between technical replicates, versus around 15 and 19 over time.

Healthy donors had no documented immune events, such as infections, while sampled. Germline V gene data show CDR1 as LNHNV and CDR2 as YYDKDF (reference sequence). The CDR3 length is 14 residues. V was pared by 4 bases and J by 2 bases, with 2 bases of the junction left unmatched. The data were produced by immunoSEQ multiplex PCR, yet TCRdb's version contains in-frame clones alone and is incomplete. The data show under 70,000 clones, approximately 89% seen once. In its sample, this clone was seen a few times. Antigen unknown. The J gene is TRBJ2-3, the V gene TRBV15; 8 positions match TRBD1. The clonotype was recovered from a person aged 18 to 75 in good health. Sequenced material: blood. CDR3 sequence (DNA): TGTGCCACCAGCAAGGGACAGGCCACAGATACGCAGTATTTT. The encoded protein is CATSKGQATDTQYF.